What follows describes a single T cell receptor (beta chain). Its antigen is undetermined. TCRdb keeps only in-frame clones here, not all; method: immunoSEQ multiplex PCR. Counted here are about 1.1 million clones, 77% occurring once; the ten biggest clones make up roughly 0.82%. Trimming at V came to 4 bases and at J to 2 bases, leaving 12 bases not matched to a gene. The germline gives CDR1 SGHNT, CDR2 YYREEE (reference sequence). CDR3 length: 18 amino acids. The data were taken from a study of shared clonotypes between healthy human individuals. General observations from the study: Collection of samples was limited to blood; tissue repertoires likely differ.

The genes are TRBV5-4 and TRBJ2-7; 13 bases fit TRBD2. Sample: memory CD4+ T cells from PBMCs. Subset noted: CD45RA-negative fraction. The TCR originated in a man aged 18 to 35 in good health. Some clones in this sample may be carry-over from other donors' samples. CDR3 region: CASSPGLAGLTSTYEQYF. The CDR3 nucleotides are TGTGCCAGCAGCCCGGGACTAGCGGGGTTAACGAGCACCTACGAGCAGTACTTC. The full variable domain, with the rest looked up from reference TRBV5-4 and TRBJ2-7, is ETGVTQSPTHLIKTRGQQVTLRCSSQSGHNTVSWYQQALGQGPQFIFQYYREEENGRGNFPPRFSGLQFPNYSSELNVNALELDDSALYLCASSPGLAGLTSTYEQYFGPGTRLTVT.